This T cell receptor (beta chain) appears in the sequencing data of a study of cytomegalovirus exposure and HLA in healthy donors (dated by TCRdb to 2016 to 2017). About the full investigation: In an earlier analysis of approximately 640 of the donors, 250 to 350 Gb of sequence data and 120 million or so unique TCR beta sequences from some 170 million T cells were reported. An early release covering roughly 580 HLA-typed donors comprised about 290 gigabases of sequencing data and roughly 86 million unique TCR sequences. The genetic ancestry cluster associated with self-reported Caucasian donors included 80% to 90% of the 398 genotyped donors. The study aimed to test whether signatures of past pathogen exposure could be identified by cataloging public T cell receptors. The study used immunosequencing to profile the T cell repertoires of 600 to 850 subjects and linked those repertoires to cytomegalovirus serostatus. Along with the roughly 710-subject first cohort, a separate validation cohort of over 90 different subjects was used. High-throughput TCR immunosequencing, statistical association of individual TCRs with disease status, and machine learning were combined to predict cytomegalovirus infection status. In a later analysis, previously published TCR beta repertoires from 670 or so donors were re-analyzed and high-resolution HLA genotyping was added so that TCR occurrence patterns could be studied. Rather than using new phenotypic data, the later analysis identified candidate immune exposures from TCR beta sequences and from how often those sequences occurred across donors. To decide whether each TCR beta V gene segment behaved as functional or pseudogenic, an earlier analysis of some 580 of the donors relied on high-throughput TCR beta sequencing. Donor age, sex, ethnicity and CMV serostatus were compiled alongside the repertoire data. A later genetic analysis used genome-wide SNP genotypes for 398 of the 666 donors, treating that subset as a discovery cohort. Every repertoire in the discovery cohort had been generated on one and the same sequencing platform. HLA typing included class I and class II loci at four-digit resolution. Typing coverage varied by locus: about 620-640 donors for A, B, C, DRB1 and DQB1; about 520 for DQA1; about 600 for DPA1; more than 450 for DPB1. About five DR-DQ haplotypes were treated as single units for association and clustering because of strong linkage in the cohort. Among 398 genotyped donors of the cohort, an average of about 240,000 unique TCR beta nucleotide sequences were sequenced per donor, 15% to 20% of them non-productive.

Points on this clone: It has no known antigen specificity. No qualities accompany the bases; no much larger clone lies one base away.

Library creation used the immunoSEQ multiplex PCR assay. The multiplex PCR relied on a mix of 60 forward primers for TCR Vbeta segments and 13 reverse primers for TCR Jbeta segments. Amplification of the CDR3 region of rearranged TCR beta genes was performed with a multiplex PCR assay on genomic DNA. Amplified TCR beta libraries were sequenced as 87-base-pair reads on the Illumina HiSeq System. The authors' pipeline ran thus. In a later analysis, tens of millions of unique TCR beta chains were counted across the roughly 610 repertoires, and about 9.9 million of these chains were shared by at least two donors. Raw reads were error-corrected and collapsed into unique sequences with a nearest-neighbor algorithm that merged closely related sequences to remove PCR and sequencing errors. To assign V, D and J gene segments, CDR3 sequences were aligned to IMGT reference sequences. For a sequence to be retained, a match of at least six nucleotides was required to both a V gene segment and a J gene segment. Rearrangements were classified as productive when the CDR3 lacked stop codons and remained in frame with V and J, and all other rearrangements were classified as non-productive. Following IMGT convention, CDR3 was defined as the stretch from the second conserved V-encoded cysteine up to the conserved J-encoded phenylalanine. The earlier analysis of roughly 590 of the donors excluded any sequence lacking an unambiguous match to a single V gene segment. An earlier analysis of approximately 590 of the donors called V segments functional above 56.7% productive rearrangements and segregating when the between-donor standard deviation exceeded 5%. A statistical classification framework was developed to diagnose cytomegalovirus status using the catalog of TCR beta chain sequences. V and J gene assignment, in a later analysis, came from comparing TCR nucleotide sequences with IMGT/GENE-DB human TR gene sequences. Using the TCRdist pipeline, a later analysis assigned CDR3 sequences along with most-parsimonious VDJ recombination scenarios. In a later analysis, each TCR beta chain was defined by its CDR3 amino acid sequence together with its V-gene family, and reads lacking a unique V-gene family were excluded. As a way to deal with suspected cross-contamination and a sequencing artifact, a later analysis dropped 640 or so nucleotide sequences that were highly shared and had low generation probability. A later analysis calculated a clonal expansion index for each public chain from normalized within-repertoire ranks of inferred template counts. In a later analysis, generation probabilities were computed with a VDJ recombination model fitted to out-of-frame rearrangements, and the resulting probabilities were checked against IGoR. Hypergeometric tests were used in a later analysis to score TCR-TCR, TCR-HLA and TCR-CMV co-occurrence, with a repertoire-size bias correction applied to the TCR pairs. False discovery rates were estimated in a later analysis by permuting HLA or CMV assignments 20 times. A later analysis grouped co-occurring TCRs with DBSCAN, adding TCRdist sequence similarity when clustering within HLA-allele-positive subsets. Repertoires with fewer than 30,000 or more than 120,000 public chains were left out of co-occurrence clustering, as were about five repertoires with anomalous nucleotide sharing. Sourced from immuneACCESS, this table was stored by TCRdb with only in-frame sequences that have V and J called. A share of the clones is absent; for the studies checked, an unresolved V gene accounts for under half, and the remainder has no known explanation. That table furnishes V, J and clone size, whereas the DNA furnished D and trimming. In this sample the table shows roughly 93,000 clones, roughly 82% of which occur a single time. The ten top clones hold 7% to 10% of the sample.

On the study overall, not on this receptor specifically: In a later genetic analysis, fewer N-insertions in productive TCRs were reported among donors in an Asian-associated ancestry cluster than the approximately 710-donor mean. A later analysis associated 15,000 to 20,000 TCR beta sequences with specific HLA alleles at a false discovery rate of 0.05. According to a later analysis, TCR association rates differed among HLA loci, with DRB1 alleles showing the most associated TCRs and HLA-C alleles showing the fewest. In vitro tests confirmed that a few of the cytomegalovirus-associated TCR beta chains recognize cytomegalovirus antigens. Immune exposure information for the cohort was limited to CMV serostatus. Most TCR sequences were seen in very few donors, while some public TCRs were found in many individuals. It was suggested by the authors that the approach could potentially be generalized to other disease states and immunological phenotypes. Correlated functional status among segregating V segments might reflect linkage disequilibrium, but an unknown experimental factor could not be ruled out. Most CMV-associated TCR beta chains appeared to be HLA-restricted in a later analysis, and the HLA associations seemed to be driven largely by CMV exposure. A cluster of highly shared sequence variants was judged likely to represent a technical artifact of the sequencing pipeline. Because counts were too low, roughly 17 rarely observed V segments, including chromosome 9 orphons, were left out of the earlier analysis of a few hundred of the donors. Several of the top co-occurrence clusters appeared to be linked to parvovirus B19, influenza, CMV and Epstein-Barr virus, according to a later analysis. Compared with equally common non-associated chains, HLA-associated TCR beta chains in a later analysis were more clonally expanded and had lower generation probabilities. In the study, 150 to 200 TCR beta chains were listed as associated with cytomegalovirus. V-gene and J-gene trimming of TCR beta chains was associated with a missense DCLRE1C variant in a later genetic analysis, and the association was replicated in an independent cohort. HLA typing was unavailable for some donors at each locus, so association tests used only the typed subset. When HLA alleles, especially DR and DQ, strongly co-occurred, attributing TCR associations to individual alleles was difficult. A further reported finding was that TCR beta sequences accurately predicted the HLA-A and HLA-B alleles for most subjects in the first cohort. Some IMGT-functional V segments, including TRBV6-2 and TRBV6-3, could not be told apart with the 87-base-pair reads, so those segments were excluded. In an earlier analysis of a few hundred of the donors, most TCR beta V segments were observed in productive rearrangements about 90% or about 30% of the time, broadly matching IMGT annotations. The presence/absence analyses assumed that sequencing depth was roughly uniform across donors, and that assumption may not be true. In both the original and validation cohorts, the classifier was reported to diagnose cytomegalovirus status with high specificity and sensitivity. Only TCR beta chains were sequenced in this cohort, and the absence of alpha or paired-chain data limited detectable features.

The cohort comprised around 690 healthy bone marrow donors. At the time of sampling, all cohort members were nominally healthy, though unrecorded immune exposures were likely present. Of the approximately 700 cohort members, 250 to 300 had a positive CMV serostatus and about 350 had a negative one, while no CMV serostatus was recorded for the donor. A peripheral blood sample was provided by each donor, and peripheral blood mononuclear cells were used for TCR beta sequencing. Genomic DNA extraction from the blood cell samples was performed with the Qiagen DNeasy Blood Extraction Kit. Counted from cysteine to phenylalanine, this CDR3 has 15 amino acids. Here the CDR3 DNA is all that survives: 45 bases in frame from base 1. Ends trimmed: V by 2 bases, J by 6 bases; bases unmatched to a gene: 3. CDR1 MGHRA and CDR2 YSYEKL were looked up in the germline V gene.

Sample: PBMCs. The clonotype comes from a human donor in good health. The chain was built from TRBV4-1 and TRBJ1-5, with 11 middle bases fitting TRBD1. The nucleotides are TGCGCCAGCAGCCAATATGGGACAGGGGGTCAGCCCCAGCATTTT. Its translation reads: CASSQYGTGGQPQHF.